One sample yielded the 23 T cell receptor beta chains listed below, sequenced in a study of human T cells and chemical hapten exposure. The time point is: patch test 3, about 24 weeks after DPC sensitization. Specified treatment: therapeutic diphenylcyclopropenone sensitization with weekly scalp DPC. TCRdb re-derived calls from the RACE reads in MiXCR, one entry per CDR3 protein. Here the sample spans fewer than 200,000 distinct CDR3 sequences, roughly a quarter being singletons. The specimen comprised whole blood, sampled in connection with sensitization to the hapten diphenylcyclopropenone (DPC). Source of these receptors: a woman aged 18-29 years with alopecia areata. Some clones in this sample may be carry-over from other donors' samples.

The rearrangement joins TRBV5-6 to TRBJ2-1, with 7 bases identical to TRBD2. Germline trimming cut 4 bases from V and 6 bases from J; bases unmatched to any gene: 4. Germline V gene sequence: CDR1 SGHDT, CDR2 YYEEEE. CDR3 size: 13 residues. CDR3 coding DNA: TGTGCCAGCAGCCTGGGGGGGACCAATGAGCAGTTCTTC. It is translated as CASSLGGTNEQFF.

The chain combines TRBV5-1 with TRBJ1-1; TRBD1 might be the D (5 bases). The CDR3 is 14 amino acids. The germline CDR1 and CDR2 sequences are SGHRS and YFSETQ. V gave up 4 bases and J gave up 2 bases, with 12 bases separating them. CDR3 loop: CASSRDGSNTEAFF. DNA for the CDR3: TGCGCCAGCAGCAGGGACGGGTCCAACACTGAAGCTTTCTTT.

This clonotype showed up just a few times. V gene TRBV11-2 combines with J gene TRBJ2-1; 10 bases are shared with TRBD2. Germline CDR1 SGHAT, CDR2 FQNNGV. The V segment lost 6 bases and the J segment 4 bases; nucleotides outside the gene matches: 6. CDR3 size: 15 residues. The DNA of the CDR3 is TGTGCCAGCAGACGATTAGCGGGGGGTTACAATGAGCAGTTCTTC. It codes for CASRRLAGGYNEQFF.

The chain links TRBV27 to TRBJ1-5; 8 bases align to TRBD1. CDR3 length: 14 residues. Trimming took 3 bases from V and 5 from J; bases not matched to a gene: 3. The germline V gene encodes CDR1 MNHEY and CDR2 SMNVEV (reference sequence). CDR3 sequence reads: CASSFTGGHQPQHF. CDR3 DNA: TGTGCCAGCAGTTTCACAGGGGGGCATCAGCCCCAGCATTTT.

This clonotype was counted between two and nine times. The CDR3, as DNA: TGCAGTGCTAGAGAGAACTATGGGAGCTACACCTTC. Protein: CSARENYGSYTF. V gene TRBV20-1 combines with J gene TRBJ1-2, with unresolved D. Trimming left V 0 bases short and J 9 bases short, with 11 bases between. This CDR3 has 12 amino acids. Per the germline V gene, CDR1 is DFQATT and CDR2 is SNEGSKA (reference sequence).

Many counts were recorded for this clonotype. V gene TRBV2 combines with J gene TRBJ2-7; 7 bases line up with TRBD1. The V and J ends lost 5 bases and 3 bases, in that order; junction bases with no gene match: 13. CDR3 size: 16 residues. The germline V gene has CDR1 SNHLY and CDR2 FYNNEI. The chain's CDR3 is CASSHVRDRILYEQYF. For the CDR3, the DNA is TGTGCCAGCAGTCACGTCCGGGACAGAATACTCTACGAGCAGTACTTC.

This clonotype was recorded a few times. The CDR3 sequence is CSAQAPSGMESPLHF. CDR3 DNA: TGCAGTGCCCAAGCCCCGTCAGGGATGGAATCACCCCTCCACTTT. The V call is TRBV20-1, the J call TRBJ1-6, with D perhaps matching TRBD1 (5 bases). The CDR3 sequence is 15 residues long. V lost 6 bases to trimming and J lost 10 bases, with 22 bases between them. The germline V gene has CDR1 DFQATT and CDR2 SNEGSKA (reference sequence).

This chain joins TRBV5-1 and TRBJ2-7; 11 bases agree with TRBD2. The CDR3 covers 16 residues. The J segment lost 7 bases and the V segment lost 2 bases, leaving 11 bases of the junction unmatched. Germline-derived CDR1 and CDR2 are SGHRS and YFSETQ. The CDR3 coding sequence is TGCGCCAGCAGCTTTAGCGGGGGGGCCGGAATGGAGGAGCAGTACTTC. It codes for CASSFSGGAGMEEQYF.

Only a few counts were recorded for this clonotype. CDR3 coding DNA: TGTGCCACCCTACCCACATCTAGCGGGAGCTTCCAATGGGATGAGCAGTTCTTC. It codes for CATLPTSSGSFQWDEQFF. The chain couples TRBV15 to TRBJ2-1; 10 nucleotides match TRBD2. The CDR3 is 18 residues long. The junction had 21 bases not matched to a gene; V was cut back by 8 bases and J by 8 bases. Germline CDR1 and CDR2: LNHNV and YYDKDF (reference sequence).

There are a few counts of this clonotype. The V and J genes are TRBV15 and TRBJ2-3; 8 bases agree with TRBD2. This CDR3 contains 14 residues. The germline V gene has CDR1 LNHNV and CDR2 YYDKDF (reference sequence). V shed 1 base and J 4 bases; nucleotides not matched to a gene: 1. CDR3 residues: CATSRAGGPDTQYF. In nucleotides, the CDR3 is TGTGCCACCAGCAGAGCGGGGGGGCCAGATACGCAGTATTTT.

The chain joins TRBV10-2 to TRBJ1-5; TRBD1 is a possible D gene (6 bases). Between the trimmed V and J ends, which lost 4 bases and 4 bases, there was a span of 8 bases. Germline V gives CDR1 WSHSY, CDR2 SAAADI. The length of the CDR3 is 13 residues. CDR3 DNA sequence: TGCGCCAGCAGTGGAACAGGGAATCAGCCCCAGCATTTT. As protein: CASSGTGNQPQHF.

The chain has TRBV29-1 and TRBJ2-2, with 8 bases lining up with TRBD2. V lost 7 bases, J lost 0 bases, and 7 bases stayed unmatched. Germline assignment: CDR1 SQVTM and CDR2 ANQGSEA. The CDR3 length is 15 residues. CDR3 in DNA: TGCAGCGCCCCCGGGGGGGCAGCGAACACCGGGGAGCTGTTTTTT. The encoded protein is CSAPGGAANTGELFF.

The rearrangement links TRBV7-9 to TRBJ2-7, with unresolved D. In germline, CDR1 is SEHNR, CDR2 FQNEAQ (reference sequence). The CDR3 is 14 amino acids. Trimming removed 1 base from V and 4 bases from J, with 11 bases in between. CDR3: CASSLGTEAYEQYF. The DNA for the CDR3 is TGTGCCAGCAGCTTAGGGACGGAAGCATACGAGCAGTACTTC. Drawing the rest from reference TRBV7-9 and TRBJ2-7, the complete variable domain is DTGVSQNPRHKITKRGQNVTFRCDPISEHNRLYWYRQTLGQGPEFLTYFQNEAQLEKSRLLSDRFSAERPKGSFSTLEIQRTEQGDSAMYLCASSLGTEAYEQYFGPGTRLTVT.

This clonotype was seen only a few times. The V and J genes are TRBV20-1 and TRBJ1-2; D not certain. The germline CDR1 and CDR2 sequences are DFQATT and SNEGSKA (reference sequence). The CDR3 spans 14 residues. The ends were cut back, 5 bases at V and 0 bases at J, with 13 bases in the middle. The CDR3: CSAPPSDANYGYTF. In DNA, the CDR3 is TGCAGTGCTCCCCCGTCGGACGCTAACTATGGCTACACCTTC.

The chain couples TRBV4-3 to TRBJ2-3; a possible D gene is TRBD2 (5 bases). The CDR3 extends over 14 amino acids. V was pared by 1 base and J by 0 bases, with 5 bases between. The germline V gene encodes CDR1 LGHNA and CDR2 YSLEER. The chain's CDR3 is CASSQAGSTDTQYF. The CDR3 nucleotides read TGCGCCAGCAGCCAAGCGGGGAGCACAGATACGCAGTATTTT.

This clonotype was detected once. The rearrangement links TRBV5-5 to TRBJ2-5, with D hard to call. The length of the CDR3 is 14 residues. V was pared by 1 base and J by 1 base, with 8 bases between. Germline lookup yields CDR1 SGHKS and CDR2 YYEKEE (reference sequence). For the CDR3, the DNA is TGTGCCAGCAGCTTGCAGGTCCTCCAAGAGACCCAGTACTTC. This sequence encodes CASSLQVLQETQYF. The whole variable domain, filled in from reference TRBV5-5 and TRBJ2-5, reads DAGVTQSPTHLIKTRGQQVTLRCSPISGHKSVSWYQQVLGQGPQFIFQYYEKEERGRGNFPDRFSARQFPNYSSELNVNALLLGDSALYLCASSLQVLQETQYFGPGTRLLVL.

This sequence joins TRBV29-1 and TRBJ1-1; a weak D match, TRBD1 (6 bases). V was trimmed by 0 bases and J by 4 bases, leaving 6 bases between them. The CDR3 consists of 12 residues. Per the germline V gene, CDR1 is SQVTM and CDR2 is ANQGSEA. In DNA form, the CDR3 reads TGCAGCGTTGAAGAGGGGGCCACTGAAGCTTTCTTT. It encodes CSVEEGATEAFF.

This rearrangement joins TRBV29-1 to TRBJ2-4; either TRBD1 or TRBD2 may supply D (5 bases each). Germline loops: CDR1 SQVTM, CDR2 ANQGSEA. CDR3 length: 14 residues. V was cut by 8 bases and J by 0 bases, with 14 bases left in between. CDR3 amino acids: CSIGDGLAKNIQYF. For the CDR3, the DNA is TGCAGCATAGGGGACGGGTTAGCCAAAAACATTCAGTACTTC.

This clonotype has more than one count but fewer than ten. The chain couples TRBV5-1 to TRBJ2-2; 8 nucleotides align to TRBD1. V dropped 3 bases and J dropped 7; count of bases not matched to a gene: 11. Germline V gene sequence: CDR1 SGHRS, CDR2 YFSETQ. The CDR3 has 16 residues. CDR3 residues: CASSYTPQGAIGELFF. CDR3 DNA sequence: TGCGCCAGCAGCTATACACCCCAGGGGGCGATCGGGGAGCTGTTTTTT.

This clonotype has only a few counts. The gene calls are TRBV9 and TRBJ2-1, with unresolved D. Germline V gives CDR1 SGDLS, CDR2 YYNGEE. Trimming left V 4 bases short and J 14 bases short, with 22 bases between. CDR3 length equals 14 residues. The CDR3 region is CASSPVGAMGFEFF. The CDR3 DNA is TGTGCCAGCAGCCCTGTTGGAGCGATGGGGTTCGAGTTCTTC. The full variable domain, with the rest looked up from reference TRBV9 and TRBJ2-1, is DSGVTQTPKHLITATGQRVTLRCSPRSGDLSVYWYQQSLDQGLQFLIQYYNGEERAKGNILERFSAQQFPDLHSELNLSSLELGDSALYFCASSPVGAMGFEFFGPGTRLTVL.

This chain links TRBV28 with TRBJ1-4; TRBD1 aligns across 11 bases. Trimming removed 6 bases from V and 8 bases from J; junction bases left unmatched: 5. CDR1 is MDHEN, CDR2 SYDVKM, per germline. This CDR3 comprises 14 residues. The CDR3 here is CASRGTGGNEKLFF. The CDR3 DNA sequence: TGTGCCAGCAGGGGGACAGGGGGGAACGAAAAACTGTTTTTT. Full variable domain (missing parts from reference TRBV28 and TRBJ1-4): DVKVTQSSRYLVKRTGEKVFLECVQDMDHENMFWYRQDPGLGLRLIYFSYDVKMKEKGDIPEGYSVSREKKERFSLILESASTNQTSMYLCASRGTGGNEKLFFGSGTQLSVL.

CDR3 region: CASSQKLGQGLPNYGYTF. DNA of the CDR3: TGCGCCAGCAGCCAAAAGTTGGGGCAGGGGCTACCTAACTATGGCTACACCTTC. The rearrangement joins TRBV4-3 to TRBJ1-2; a weak D match, TRBD1 (6 bases). The CDR3 spans 18 residues. With 2 bases removed from V and 0 bases from J, the gap between germline ends came to 19 bases. From germline, CDR1 is LGHNA and CDR2 YSLEER.

This clonotype was observed a few times. The V and J genes are TRBV6-4 and TRBJ2-2; D might be TRBD1 (5 bases). The germline CDR1 and CDR2 sequences are MRHNA and SNTAGT. This CDR3 comprises 14 residues. Trimming pared 5 bases from V and 6 bases from J, leaving 13 bases between. This chain's CDR3 is CASSPTSGPGELFF. CDR3 DNA sequence: TGTGCCAGCAGTCCAACCTCAGGGCCCGGGGAGCTGTTTTTT.